The clone carrying this TCR beta chain was detected only a few times. The antigen is not known. The data stem from a study of T-cell memory formation after mild COVID-19. About the study: TCR clusters were mostly donor specific.

Amplification by 5'RACE using constant-segment primers produced TCR alpha and TCR beta cDNA libraries that carried sample barcodes and UMIs. From the 5' RACE reads, TCRdb called clonotypes with MiXCR, one entry per CDR3 protein. The sample yields approximately 440,000 distinct CDR3 sequences, around 20% seen once. V lost 0 bases, J lost 2 bases, and 11 bases lay in between. This CDR3 spans 15 amino acids. Germline V gene lookup returns CDR1 LGHNA and CDR2 YNFKEQ. General study points: Mainly CM and EM harbored the contracting CD4+ clones; mainly EMRA harbored the CD8+ ones.

The clonotype was recovered from an adult woman who had mild COVID-19 (a few samples of this study predate the infection). Cell type and time point are not known. This chain connects TRBV4-2 to TRBJ2-7; TRBD1 might be the D (6 bases). Sequencing input: PBMCs or a T cell subset sorted from them (not recorded which). The CDR3 DNA reads as TGTGCCAGCAGCCAAGAGGTGGACAGAGCCTACGAGCAGTACTTC. Translated, it gives CASSQEVDRAYEQYF.